One sample yielded the 24 T cell receptor beta chains listed below, sequenced in a study of T-cell reconstitution after alpha-beta-depleted transplantation in children. Library preparation (for TCRbeta) was performed with unique molecular identifiers. TCRdb independently ran MiXCR on the PCR reads; one entry per CDR3 protein. The sample holds under 75,000 distinct CDR3 sequences, 9.5% to 13% seen once. The sequencing here drew on PBMCs, taken before TCRalphabeta/CD19-depleted stem cell transplant. These receptor sequences come from a boy younger than 18 with acute myeloid leukemia, due to receive a stem cell transplant.

This clonotype showed up many times. This chain uses TRBV11-2 with TRBJ1-2; D unresolved. The length of the CDR3 is 12 residues. Trimming removed 0 bases at V and 5 bases at J, with 4 bases between. From germline, CDR1 is SGHAT and CDR2 FQNNGV. CDR3 protein: CASSLDRYGYTF. The DNA for the CDR3 is TGTGCCAGCAGCTTAGATCGGTATGGCTACACCTTC.

This clonotype was found many times. The CDR3: CASSLPSGAADTQYF. CDR3 DNA sequence: TGTGCCAGCAGCTTACCTAGCGGGGCTGCAGATACGCAGTATTTT. The rearrangement uses TRBV7-9 and TRBJ2-3, with 9 bases matching TRBD2. V lost 2 bases and J lost 4; bases outside the gene matches: 4. From germline, CDR1 is SEHNR and CDR2 FQNEAQ (reference sequence). The CDR3 sequence is 15 residues long.

This clonotype was seen many times. The chain is built from TRBV2 and TRBJ2-5; D gene ambiguous. The CDR3 is made up of 15 amino acids. V was pared by 1 base and J by 2 bases, with 11 bases between. Germline CDR1 reads SNHLY; CDR2 reads FYNNEI. CDR3 in DNA: TGTGCCAGCAGTGAAGTAGTAACGAAACAAGAGACCCAGTACTTC. It yields the protein CASSEVVTKQETQYF.

This clonotype has a count of ten or more. The chain is built from TRBV12-3 or TRBV12-4 and TRBJ2-1; perhaps D is TRBD1 or TRBD2 (5 bases each). The CDR3 has 15 amino acids. The V end was cut by 5 bases, the J end by 1 base, with 12 bases between. As DNA, the CDR3 is TGTGCCAGCAGTATAACCGGGACGTCCTACAATGAGCAGTTCTTC. This encodes CASSITGTSYNEQFF.

This clonotype was detected ten times or more. The genes are TRBV20-1 and TRBJ2-5; D is unresolved. V lost 4 bases to trimming and J lost 4 bases, with 10 bases between them. The germline gives CDR1 DFQATT, CDR2 SNEGSKA (reference sequence). The length of the CDR3 is 12 residues. The CDR3 DNA follows: TGCAGTGCTAAAACCCCGGGAGAGACCCAGTACTTC. As protein: CSAKTPGETQYF.

This clonotype has at least ten counts. The chain employs TRBV21-1 and TRBJ1-6; TRBD1 is the table's D call, not checked against the DNA. TRBV21-1 has pseudogene status. The CDR3 spans 17 residues. CDR3 protein: CASSPDRGSSYNSPLHF. CDR3 nucleotide sequence: TGTGCCAGCAGCCCCGACAGGGGGAGCTCCTATAATTCACCCCTCCACTTT.

This clonotype was observed a few times. The rearrangement joins TRBV30 to TRBJ2-3, with 9 bases lining up with TRBD1. Germline assignment: CDR1 GTSNPN and CDR2 SVGIG (reference sequence). The CDR3 totals 15 residues. V lost 2 bases, J lost 3 bases, and 6 bases stayed unmatched. CDR3 in DNA: TGTGCCTGGAGTCACGGGACAGGGATAACAGATACGCAGTATTTT. This encodes CAWSHGTGITDTQYF.

This clonotype was seen repeatedly, ten times or more. This chain links TRBV5-1 with TRBJ2-2; a possible D gene is TRBD2 (6 bases). The CDR3 is made up of 15 amino acids. CDR1 and CDR2 from the germline V gene are SGHRS and YFSETQ. Trimming shortened V by 3 bases and J by 2 bases, and 11 bases separated the two germline ends. The chain's CDR3 is CASSYGTVNTGELFF. The CDR3 bases are TGCGCCAGCAGCTATGGGACTGTAAACACCGGGGAGCTGTTTTTT.

The table lists this clonotype with many counts. The chain recombines TRBV12-3 or TRBV12-4 with TRBJ2-1, with 7 nucleotides matching TRBD2. The trim removed 6 bases at V and 4 bases at J, leaving 9 bases unmatched. The CDR3 is 15 amino acids. The CDR3 here is CASRYSGRSYNEQFF. CDR3 in DNA: TGTGCCAGCAGATATAGCGGGCGGAGTTACAATGAGCAGTTCTTC.

This clonotype has ten or more counts. The V and J genes are TRBV20-1 and TRBJ2-7; 10 bases fit TRBD2. V gave up 4 bases and J gave up 5 bases; unmatched junction bases: 14. CDR1 and CDR2 (germline): DFQATT, SNEGSKA (reference sequence). The CDR3 has 16 amino acids. This CDR3 is CSANLLGAGGFHEQYF. The CDR3 DNA reads TGCAGTGCTAACCTCCTTGGAGCGGGAGGGTTCCACGAGCAGTACTTC.

A note on this clonotype: This could be a read error, since a much larger clone is one nucleotide away. The rearrangement links TRBV20-1 to TRBJ2-1, with 12 bases matching TRBD2. The J segment lost 9 bases and the V segment lost 1 base, leaving 7 bases of the junction unmatched. The CDR3 totals 15 residues. CDR1 and CDR2 from the germline V gene are DFQATT and SNEGSKA (reference sequence). The CDR3 reads CSARGTSGTDGEQFF. Written as DNA, the CDR3 is TGCAGTGCTAGAGGGACTAGCGGGACGGATGGTGAGCAGTTCTTC.

This clonotype was seen many times. The chain is built from TRBV12-3 or TRBV12-4 and TRBJ1-6; 7 bases map to TRBD1. J was trimmed by 6 bases and V by 5 bases; bases with no gene match: 7. The CDR3 runs 15 residues. CDR3 sequence reads: CASSVDRVVNSPLHF. The CDR3 DNA reads as TGTGCCAGCAGTGTCGACAGGGTAGTTAATTCACCCCTCCACTTT.

Sample share makes this clonotype medium-sized (0.01 to 0.1%). The chain carries TRBV28 and TRBJ2-7; tentative D call: TRBD2 (5 bases). Germline CDR1 MDHEN, CDR2 SYDVKM. The CDR3 consists of 15 residues. V was trimmed by 3 bases and J by 2 bases, leaving 14 bases between them. The CDR3 sequence is CASSFRRKRAYEQYV. In DNA form, the CDR3 reads TGTGCCAGCAGTTTCAGGCGCAAGAGGGCCTACGAGCAGTACGTC.

This clonotype was counted ten times or more. The chain links TRBV6-5 to TRBJ1-1; D remains unclear. The germline V gene has CDR1 MNHEY and CDR2 SVGAGI. The CDR3 loop spans 11 amino acids. Deletions cut 6 bases from V and 11 bases from J, with 13 bases between. The CDR3 sequence is CASSRGSPAFF. CDR3 in DNA: TGTGCCAGCAGCAGAGGCAGCCCCGCTTTCTTT.

This clonotype was seen ten or more times. V and J are TRBV20-1 and TRBJ2-3, with 7 bases identical to TRBD2. The CDR3 has 15 residues. Germline CDR1 DFQATT, CDR2 SNEGSKA (reference sequence). V lost 6 bases to trimming and J lost 2 bases; unmatched junction nucleotides: 11. The chain's CDR3 is CSALVGGRVTDTQYF. Written as DNA, the CDR3 is TGCAGTGCCCTGGTCGGGGGGAGGGTCACAGATACGCAGTATTTT.

This clonotype has a count of ten or more. This chain uses TRBV12-3 or TRBV12-4 with TRBJ2-5; D might be TRBD2 (7 bases). The length of the CDR3 is 13 residues. V lost 3 bases and J lost 6, with 11 bases in between. The CDR3 bases are TGTGCCAGCAGTTTCCGGGGGGCCCAGACCCAGTACTTC. Its protein is CASSFRGAQTQYF.

This clonotype was recorded many times. The CDR3 sequence is CASSLAGGGTGELFF. The CDR3, as DNA: TGTGCCAGCAGCTTAGCGGGAGGGGGGACCGGGGAGCTGTTTTTT. The rearrangement links TRBV7-2 to TRBJ2-2; a possible D gene is TRBD2 (7 bases). Germline V CDR1 and CDR2: SGHTA, FQGNSA. The CDR3 loop spans 15 amino acids. V was clipped by 0 bases and J by 5 bases, with 10 bases between them.

This clonotype was seen many times. The chain carries TRBV12-3 or TRBV12-4 and TRBJ2-2; 11 bases line up with TRBD1. V dropped 6 bases and J dropped 4; count of bases not matched to a gene: 4. This CDR3 spans 15 amino acids. This chain's CDR3 is CASSRGTGGTGELFF. The CDR3 coding sequence is TGTGCCAGCAGCCGAGGGACAGGGGGCACCGGGGAGCTGTTTTTT.

This clonotype was recorded many times. The V call is TRBV27, the J call TRBJ2-4; 8 nucleotides agree with TRBD1. This CDR3 contains 18 residues. The V segment lost 4 bases and the J segment 5 bases; nucleotides outside the gene matches: 16. Germline loops: CDR1 MNHEY, CDR2 SMNVEV (reference sequence). The CDR3 DNA follows: TGTGCCAGCAGTTCCTTAGCTGGACAGGGCGGGTTTCAAAACATTCAGTACTTC. It translates to CASSSLAGQGGFQNIQYF.

This clonotype was recorded many times. The CDR3 sequence: CASSLAGTGQETQYF. The CDR3 nucleotides are TGTGCCAGCAGTTTAGCCGGGACAGGGCAAGAGACCCAGTACTTC. J is TRBJ2-5 and V is TRBV27; 9 nucleotides line up with TRBD1. Germline values: CDR1 MNHEY, CDR2 SMNVEV (reference sequence). V shed 2 bases, J shed 2 bases, and the junction held 3 bases outside the gene matches. This CDR3 has 15 amino acids.

This chain joins TRBV5-4 and TRBJ2-5; D not certain. Trimming removed 6 bases at V and 5 bases at J, with 20 bases between. The CDR3 is 15 residues long. The V gene's germline CDR1 is SGHNT and CDR2 YYREEE (reference sequence). CDR3 in DNA: TGTGCCAGCACTACCGTGTCGGATCGTCGGGAGACCCAGTACTTC. It yields the protein CASTTVSDRRETQYF.

This clonotype was seen repeatedly, ten times or more. The J gene is TRBJ2-3, the V gene TRBV4-1, with D possibly being TRBD1 (6 bases). Trimming stripped 4 bases from V and 1 base from J, with 15 bases between. The CDR3 has 16 residues. Germline CDR1 MGHRA, CDR2 YSYEKL. The DNA of the CDR3 is TGCGCCAGCAGCCGGGTTGGGGGCGCGGGCACAGATACGCAGTATTTT. This gives the protein CASSRVGGAGTDTQYF.

The genes are TRBV20-1 and TRBJ2-7, with TRBD2 matching 11 bases. Trimming removed 3 bases from V and 2 bases from J; junction bases left unmatched: 9. CDR1 and CDR2 from the germline V gene are DFQATT and SNEGSKA (reference sequence). The CDR3 has 16 amino acids. The chain's CDR3 is CSARRTTSGTTYEQYF. CDR3 coding DNA: TGCAGTGCTAGGAGGACGACTAGCGGGACAACCTACGAGCAGTACTTC.

The rearrangement uses TRBV9 and TRBJ2-2; 10 nucleotides line up with TRBD1. The CDR3 covers 16 residues. Germline V CDR1 and CDR2: SGDLS, YYNGEE. V was pared by 3 bases and J by 4 bases, with 6 bases of the junction left unmatched. This CDR3 is CASSGWDRGGTGELFF. The CDR3 nucleotides are TGTGCCAGCAGCGGCTGGGACAGGGGCGGCACCGGGGAGCTGTTTTTT.